The 30 T cell receptor beta chains given below trace back to one sample, sequenced in a study of OX40 agonist ivuxolimab in advanced cancers. Sequencing used immunoSEQ multiplex PCR; TCRdb keeps in-frame clones, though not all of them. The data contain some 66,000 clones, around 79% of them singletons. Sequenced material: CD4+ or CD8+ T cells sorted from blood, taken in a trial of the OX40 agonist ivuxolimab. Source of these receptors: an adult with an advanced solid tumor such as melanoma, head and neck, liver or kidney cancer.

V usage is TRBV19 and J usage is TRBJ1-5; unclear D gene. Trimming stripped 5 bases from V and 0 bases from J, with 11 bases between. The CDR3 extends over 15 amino acids. Germline V gene sequence: CDR1 LNHDA, CDR2 SQIVND (reference sequence). The CDR3 sequence: CASSATVSSNQPQHF. The DNA for the CDR3 is TGTGCCAGTAGTGCCACAGTCTCTAGCAATCAGCCCCAGCATTTT.

The chain uses TRBV5-1 and TRBJ1-2, with D perhaps TRBD1 (5 bases). V was shortened by 0 bases and J by 3 bases, with 12 bases between the two germline ends. The length of the CDR3 is 15 residues. Germline CDR1 SGHRS, CDR2 YFSETQ. The CDR3 coding sequence is TGCGCCAGCAGCTTGGCTTTTCGGGGGGACTATGGCTACACCTTC. It translates to CASSLAFRGDYGYTF.

This clone was seen a single time. This chain joins TRBV19 and TRBJ2-3; D might be TRBD2 (6 bases). V was shortened by 7 bases and J by 2 bases, with 19 bases between the two germline ends. The germline CDR1 and CDR2 sequences are LNHDA and SQIVND (reference sequence). This CDR3 has 16 residues. CDR3 DNA sequence: TGTGCCAGTACCCGAGGAGGGCGAACCCCCACAGATACGCAGTATTTT. Translation: CASTRGGRTPTDTQYF.

The genes are TRBV6-5 and TRBJ1-3, with 7 bases aligning to TRBD1. Trimming took 7 bases from V and 2 from J; bases not matched to a gene: 5. The germline V gene encodes CDR1 MNHEY and CDR2 SVGAGI. This CDR3 contains 14 residues. CDR3 in amino acids: CASNNRGAGNTIYF. For the CDR3, the DNA is TGTGCCAGCAATAACAGGGGCGCTGGAAACACCATATATTTT.

The chain uses TRBV9 and TRBJ1-1, with D possibly TRBD1 on 5 matching bases. The ends were cut back, 4 bases at V and 1 base at J, with 17 bases in the middle. The CDR3 spans 16 residues. The germline V gene has CDR1 SGDLS and CDR2 YYNGEE. The CDR3 DNA follows: TGTGCCAGCAGCTTAAGACCATGGGGCAGGAACACTGAAGCTTTCTTT. Translating it yields CASSLRPWGRNTEAFF.

This sequence joins TRBV18 and TRBJ1-3, with 8 bases lining up with TRBD1. The CDR3 has 17 amino acids. Trimming removed 6 bases from V and 0 bases from J; junction bases left unmatched: 10. Germline V gives CDR1 KGHSH, CDR2 LQKENI. CDR3: CASSPVPGQDSGNTIYF. The CDR3 coding sequence is TGTGCCAGCTCCCCGGTTCCGGGACAGGACTCTGGAAACACCATATATTTT.

This clone has only one observation. The J gene is TRBJ2-7, the V gene TRBV27, with TRBD2 identical over 13 bases. Germline values: CDR1 MNHEY, CDR2 SMNVEV (reference sequence). The V gene end was trimmed by 2 bases and the J gene end by 3 bases; junction bases not matched to a gene: 4. The length of the CDR3 is 16 residues. CDR3 sequence reads: CASSLTGLAGYYEQYF. For the CDR3, the DNA is TGTGCCAGCAGTTTAACGGGACTAGCGGGATACTACGAGCAGTACTTC.

The sample holds a few counts of this clone. The gene calls are TRBV18 and TRBJ1-1; no definite D call. The CDR3 length is 15 residues. Trimming cost V 3 bases and J 2 bases, with 13 bases left between them. Germline lookup yields CDR1 KGHSH and CDR2 LQKENI. Here the CDR3 DNA reads TGTGCCAGCTCACCCGACGGGATAAGAAACACTGAAGCTTTCTTT. Translating gives CASSPDGIRNTEAFF.

The rearrangement joins TRBV2 to TRBJ1-6; a weak D match, TRBD1 (6 bases). From germline, CDR1 is SNHLY and CDR2 FYNNEI. This CDR3 is 14 amino acids long. V lost 7 bases to trimming and J lost 10 bases, with 17 bases between them. The CDR3 sequence: CASKPGGQASPLHF. The CDR3 DNA follows: TGTGCCAGCAAACCCGGGGGACAAGCCTCACCCCTCCACTTT. Supplemented by reference TRBV2 and TRBJ1-6, the full variable domain reads EPEVTQTPSHQVTQMGQEVILRCVPISNHLYFYWYRQILGQKVEFLVSFYNNEISEKSEIFDDQFSVERPDGSNFTLKIRSTKLEDSAMYFCASKPGGQASPLHFGNGTRLTVT.

The chain joins TRBV9 to TRBJ2-5; no reliable D call. V was cut by 2 bases and J by 1 base, with 21 bases left in between. Germline V gene sequence: CDR1 SGDLS, CDR2 YYNGEE. This CDR3 has 18 amino acids. The CDR3, as DNA: TGTGCCAGCAGCGTCCTGGCCCCCCTTCGGGCCTCCCAAGAGACCCAGTACTTC. Residues: CASSVLAPLRASQETQYF.

The chain is built from TRBV7-8 and TRBJ1-5; maybe TRBD1 (5 bases). Germline assignment: CDR1 SGHVS and CDR2 FQNEAQ. The CDR3 has 15 amino acids. Trimming cost V 4 bases and J 3 bases, with 13 bases left between them. The CDR3 reads CASSSLVGANQPQHF. CDR3 in DNA: TGTGCCAGCAGCTCGCTGGTAGGGGCCAATCAGCCCCAGCATTTT. The variable domain in full, with the rest retrieved from reference TRBV7-8 and TRBJ1-5, is GAGVSQSPRYKVAKRGQDVALRCDPISGHVSLFWYQQALGQGPEFLTYFQNEAQLDKSGLPSDRFFAERPEGSVSTLKIQRTQQEDSAVYLCASSSLVGANQPQHFGDGTRLSIL.

The gene calls are TRBV18 and TRBJ1-1; 9 bases map to TRBD1. V shed 3 bases, J shed 7 bases, and the junction held 9 bases outside the gene matches. Looked up from germline, CDR1 is KGHSH and CDR2 is LQKENI. The CDR3 is 15 residues long. The CDR3 DNA reads as TGTGCCAGCTCACCGGGGGACAGGGATCTACGTGAAGCTTTCTTT. It encodes CASSPGDRDLREAFF.

The V call is TRBV11-2, the J call TRBJ2-2; D is ambiguous. CDR3 length equals 13 residues. V was pared by 3 bases and J by 8 bases, with 10 bases between. Germline V gene data show CDR1 as SGHAT and CDR2 as FQNNGV. The CDR3 region has the DNA TGTGCCAGCAGCTTTGCCCCGGAGGGGGAGCTGTTTTTT. Its protein product is CASSFAPEGELFF.

This clone was detected only once. This chain's CDR3 is CASSQELGLGGETNEKLFF. The CDR3 DNA reads TGCGCCAGCAGCCAAGAATTAGGTCTCGGAGGGGAAACTAATGAAAAACTGTTTTTT. This rearrangement joins TRBV4-1 to TRBJ1-4, with a tentative D call TRBD1 (5 bases). The CDR3 consists of 19 residues. Germline V gene lookup returns CDR1 MGHRA and CDR2 YSYEKL. V shed 0 bases and J shed 1 base, with 18 bases lying between them.

V and J are TRBV28 and TRBJ1-3; D remains unclear. The V gene's germline CDR1 is MDHEN and CDR2 SYDVKM. Trimming removed 8 bases from V and 4 bases from J, with 9 bases in between. The CDR3 runs to 12 residues. CDR3 region: CASLQYGNTIYF. Here the CDR3 DNA reads TGTGCCAGCCTCCAATACGGAAACACCATATATTTT.

The chain recombines TRBV28 with TRBJ2-2; TRBD2 matches 12 bases. After removal of 3 bases from V and 0 bases from J, the junction contained 5 bases not matched to a gene. CDR3 length: 18 amino acids. The V gene's germline CDR1 is MDHEN and CDR2 SYDVKM. The chain's CDR3 is CASSFVLAGGTNTGELFF. CDR3 bases: TGTGCCAGCAGTTTCGTGCTAGCGGGGGGGACGAACACCGGGGAGCTGTTTTTT.

The chain couples TRBV7-8 to TRBJ2-7; 9 bases agree with TRBD1. The CDR3 has 17 residues. The germline V gene has CDR1 SGHVS and CDR2 FQNEAQ. The ends lost 2 bases at V and 3 bases at J; junction bases unmatched: 11. The CDR3 loop reads CASSLKRIGTGLYEQYF. The CDR3 coding sequence is TGTGCCAGCAGCTTAAAGCGAATAGGGACAGGGCTCTACGAGCAGTACTTC. The full variable domain, rest sourced from reference TRBV7-8 and TRBJ2-7, is GAGVSQSPRYKVAKRGQDVALRCDPISGHVSLFWYQQALGQGPEFLTYFQNEAQLDKSGLPSDRFFAERPEGSVSTLKIQRTQQEDSAVYLCASSLKRIGTGLYEQYFGPGTRLTVT.

V is TRBV5-1 and J is TRBJ2-3; D is unresolved. Germline V gives CDR1 SGHRS, CDR2 YFSETQ. The V gene lost 3 bases and the J gene lost 0 bases, with 2 bases spanning the gap. The CDR3 consists of 12 residues. CDR3: CASSWSTDTQYF. CDR3 coding DNA: TGCGCCAGCAGCTGGAGCACAGATACGCAGTATTTT.

The rearrangement links TRBV23-1 to TRBJ2-3; a possible D gene is TRBD2 (6 bases). TRBV23-1 carries the ORF label, with uncertain function. The CDR3 runs 13 residues. V was clipped by 0 bases and J by 6 bases, with 7 bases between them. The chain's CDR3 is CASSQSDYDTQYF. The CDR3 nucleotides are TGCGCCAGCAGTCAATCGGACTATGATACGCAGTATTTT.

The rearrangement uses TRBV25-1 and TRBJ2-1; TRBD2 matches 7 bases. Trimming took 6 bases from V and 7 from J; bases not matched to a gene: 12. Per germline, CDR1 MGHDK and CDR2 SYGVNS. There are 15 residues in the CDR3. CDR3 DNA: TGTGCCAGCAGCGAGGGAGGGCCGGGGCATAATGAGCAGTTCTTC. Its protein is CASSEGGPGHNEQFF.

The CDR3 here is CASSPGSPDTQYF. The CDR3 bases are TGTGCCAGCTCACCAGGCAGCCCCGATACGCAGTATTTT. This chain uses TRBV18 with TRBJ2-3; unclear D gene. CDR1 is KGHSH and CDR2 is LQKENI in the germline V gene. The CDR3 loop spans 13 amino acids. The ends were cut back, 2 bases at V and 6 bases at J, with 9 bases in the middle.

As concerns this clone: The sample contains more than one DNA sequence encoding this CDR3. The chain combines TRBV27 with TRBJ2-2; no clear D. This CDR3 is 13 amino acids long. Germline V gene data show CDR1 as MNHEY and CDR2 as SMNVEV (reference sequence). V was shortened by 3 bases and J by 5 bases, with 7 bases between the two germline ends. CDR3 in amino acids: CASSLGLTGELFF. The CDR3 nucleotides are TGTGCCAGCAGTTTGGGGTTGACCGGGGAGCTGTTTTTT.

CDR3 bases: TGTGCCAGTAGTCGGGTAGCCAAAAACATTCAGTACTTC. It is translated as CASSRVAKNIQYF. V is TRBV19 and J is TRBJ2-4; the D is unclear. CDR1 and CDR2 (germline): LNHDA, SQIVND (reference sequence). This CDR3 has 13 residues. The V end lost 5 bases, the J end lost 0 bases, and 5 bases lay between the germline ends.

The V call is TRBV28, the J call TRBJ2-5; 7 nucleotides line up with TRBD1. V shed 4 bases, J shed 3 bases, and the junction held 5 bases outside the gene matches. CDR3 length equals 14 residues. Germline CDR1 MDHEN, CDR2 SYDVKM. DNA for the CDR3: TGTGCCAGCAGTTCGGGACAGCTAGAAGAGACCCAGTACTTC. It specifies CASSSGQLEETQYF.

The chain has TRBV19 and TRBJ2-6; unclear D gene. CDR3 length: 14 amino acids. The V end lost 6 bases, the J end lost 0 bases, and 6 bases lay between the germline ends. Germline V lookup: CDR1 LNHDA, CDR2 SQIVND (reference sequence). The CDR3 here is CASSVPSGANVLTF. The CDR3 nucleotides are TGTGCCAGTAGCGTCCCCTCTGGGGCCAACGTCCTGACTTTC.

The chain joins TRBV5-1 to TRBJ2-7, with 8 bases fitting TRBD1. V shed 1 base and J 3 bases; nucleotides not matched to a gene: 3. The CDR3 length is 14 residues. The germline V gene encodes CDR1 SGHRS and CDR2 YFSETQ. CDR3 loop: CASSLSTGGYEQYF. CDR3 sequence (DNA): TGCGCCAGCAGCTTGTCTACAGGGGGCTACGAGCAGTACTTC.

The chain combines TRBV9 with TRBJ2-1; D call uncertain. The germline V gene encodes CDR1 SGDLS and CDR2 YYNGEE. The CDR3 length is 15 residues. Between the trimmed V and J ends, which lost 6 bases and 0 bases, there was a span of 13 bases. CDR3 in DNA: TGTGCCAGCAACCTCGGCGGCAGCTCCTACAATGAGCAGTTCTTC. Amino acids: CASNLGGSSYNEQFF.

The chain combines TRBV5-5 with TRBJ1-4; TRBD1 is a possible D gene (5 bases). Trimming shortened V by 2 bases and J by 8 bases, and 10 bases separated the two germline ends. CDR1 and CDR2 from the germline V gene are SGHKS and YYEKEE (reference sequence). This CDR3 region has 13 residues. The CDR3 is CASSLPTAEKLFF. CDR3 sequence (DNA): TGTGCCAGCAGCTTACCGACAGCGGAAAAACTGTTTTTT.

This clone was seen only a few times. This chain joins TRBV7-9 and TRBJ1-5; 7 bases are shared with TRBD1. This CDR3 region has 15 residues. Per germline, CDR1 SEHNR and CDR2 FQNEAQ (reference sequence). Germline trimming cut 5 bases from V and 3 bases from J; bases unmatched to any gene: 7. CDR3 sequence: CASSTGTAYNQPQHF. CDR3 DNA: TGTGCCAGCAGCACTGGGACAGCTTACAATCAGCCCCAGCATTTT.

The chain carries TRBV7-3 and TRBJ2-1; 9 bases line up with TRBD1. This CDR3 contains 17 residues. V shed 5 bases and J 3 bases; nucleotides not matched to a gene: 11. Germline CDR1 and CDR2: SGHTA and FQGTGA. The CDR3 spells CASSPYWDRARYNEQFF. For the CDR3, the DNA is TGTGCCAGCAGCCCCTACTGGGACAGGGCCCGCTACAATGAGCAGTTCTTC.